This TCR beta chain was sequenced during a study of blood T cell repertoires in COVID-19. Study in general: Whether acute or convalescent, the COVID-19 samples came from the United States, Italy and Spain.

Those who participated ranged in age from roughly 18 to 89 years and resided in roughly 26 US areas. Participant-reported clinical history was the basis for cohort assignment. Germline V gene lookup returns CDR1 LNHDA and CDR2 SQIVND (reference sequence). V shed 2 bases and J 7 bases; nucleotides not matched to a gene: 7. The CDR3 loop spans 15 amino acids. Per the original data handling: Amplifying reference gene primers gave estimates of nucleated cell counts. Sequencing used immunoSEQ multiplex PCR; TCRdb keeps in-frame clones, though not all of them. The V and J calls and clone size were taken over from that table, and D and trimming were inferred from the DNA. The sample lists 250,000 to 300,000 clones, approximately 90% occurring once.

Material: PBMCs or T cells enriched from blood (not recorded which). The V call is TRBV19, the J call TRBJ1-5; the match to TRBD1 covers 8 bases. The clonotype originates from a woman aged 30 to 39 who had recovered from COVID-19. In DNA form, the CDR3 reads TGTGCCAGTAGTATAATCGGGCAGGGGGCACAGCCCCAGCATTTT. It codes for CASSIIGQGAQPQHF.